A selection of T cell receptor beta chains follows, all from one sample in a study of blood T cell repertoires in COVID-19. Only in-frame clones appear in the TCRdb table, and some are missing; sequencing was by immunoSEQ multiplex PCR. The sample has approximately 130,000 clones, around 87% seen once. The specimen sequenced was peripheral blood. The receptors derive from a man in his fifties or sixties with active COVID-19. CDR3s include the opening cysteine and the closing phenylalanine or tryptophan. The D gene is left open where the match is weak. Expanded clones are given a class, and other clones once, few, many or no size at all.

size	J	D	V	CDR3	DNA
-	TRBJ1-2	-	TRBV10-3	CAITRADSPNYGYTF	TGTGCCATCACAAGGGCGGACTCACCTAACTATGGCTACACCTTC
-	TRBJ2-2	TRBD1	TRBV5-4	CASSTPGQGATGELFF	TGTGCCAGCAGCACCCCGGGACAGGGGGCTACCGGGGAGCTGTTTTTT
once	TRBJ2-7	TRBD1	TRBV2	CASSAGQTRGEQYF	TGTGCCAGCAGTGCGGGACAGACAAGAGGTGAGCAGTACTTC
-	TRBJ2-7	-	TRBV7-3	CASSLNLANSYEQYF	TGTGCCAGCAGCTTAAATCTAGCGAACTCCTACGAGCAGTACTTC
-	TRBJ1-1	-	TRBV11-3	CASSPYGGTEAFF	TGTGCCAGCAGCCCTTACGGCGGGACTGAAGCTTTCTTT
-	TRBJ1-1	-	TRBV7-8	CASSLDAAHTEAFF	TGTGCCAGCAGCTTAGACGCGGCTCACACTGAAGCTTTCTTT
-	TRBJ2-1	TRBD2	TRBV9	CASSVDITSGGNEQFF	TGTGCCAGCAGCGTAGACATAACTAGCGGGGGCAATGAGCAGTTCTTC
-	TRBJ2-5	-	TRBV7-2	CASSPGVTQETQYF	TGTGCCAGCAGCCCAGGGGTCACCCAAGAGACCCAGTACTTC
few	TRBJ2-7	-	TRBV29-1	CSVVQTTSSYEQYF	TGCAGCGTCGTACAGACAACGAGCTCCTACGAGCAGTACTTC
few	TRBJ1-6	-	TRBV7-3	CASSLQGIKSPLHF	TGTGCCAGCAGCTTACAGGGGATCAAGTCACCCCTCCACTTT
-	TRBJ2-7	-	TRBV5-6	CASSLRPGYEQYF	TGTGCCAGCAGCTTGAGGCCGGGCTACGAGCAGTACTTC
-	TRBJ1-2	-	TRBV6-4	CAMQDGFYGYTF	TGTGCCATGCAAGACGGGTTCTATGGCTACACCTTC
-	TRBJ2-2	-	TRBV9	CASSASGSAGELFF	TGTGCCAGCAGCGCCTCGGGTAGTGCCGGGGAGCTGTTTTTT
once	TRBJ2-1	-	TRBV3-1/TRBV3-2	CASSPRPLPSGEKFF	TGTGCCAGCAGCCCTAGACCCCTACCCTCCGGTGAGAAGTTCTTC
once	TRBJ2-2	TRBD2	TRBV11-2	CASSWTSGVTGELFF	TGTGCCAGCAGCTGGACTAGCGGCGTTACCGGGGAGCTGTTTTTT
-	TRBJ2-7	-	TRBV7-2	CASSLEGRGYEQYF	TGTGCCAGCAGCTTAGAAGGCAGGGGCTACGAGCAGTACTTC
once	TRBJ2-5	-	TRBV18	CASSPILRGAGLETQYF	TGTGCCAGCTCACCTATCCTACGGGGGGCCGGGTTAGAGACCCAGTACTTC
-	TRBJ1-1	-	TRBV7-2	CASRYRQNTEAFF	TGTGCCAGCAGATACAGGCAGAACACTGAAGCTTTCTTT
-	TRBJ1-1	-	TRBV7-2	CASSYRVGTEAFF	TGTGCCAGCAGCTACAGGGTGGGCACTGAAGCTTTCTTT
-	TRBJ1-4	-	TRBV5-1	CASSLDGGTNNEKLFF	TGCGCCAGCAGCTTGGACGGCGGGACGAATAATGAAAAACTGTTTTTT
-	TRBJ1-6	-	TRBV6-1	CASSELPGLSNSPLHF	TGTGCCAGCAGTGAGCTTCCGGGACTGAGTAATTCACCCCTCCACTTT
-	TRBJ1-5	-	TRBV6-1	CASSELDGGQPQHF	TGTGCCAGCAGTGAACTTGACGGGGGACAGCCCCAGCATTTT